This passage covers 16 T cell receptor beta chains from one sample sequenced in a study of blood T cells in healthy people across ages. For the second PCR, which ran for 7 to 11 cycles, a sample-barcoded 5' primer and a J-beta primer mix were used. TCRdb fed the 5' RACE reads into MiXCR, producing one record per CDR3 protein. The table has around 1,000,000 distinct CDR3 sequences, approximately 38% seen once. The sequenced sample consisted of blood. The receptors derive from a man between 18 and 35 years old in good health.

V and J are TRBV7-2 and TRBJ2-7, with 8 nucleotides matching TRBD1. The V gene's germline CDR1 is SGHTA and CDR2 FQGNSA. V was clipped by 3 bases and J by 0 bases; unmatched bases: 4. The CDR3 sequence is 15 residues long. The CDR3 DNA sequence: TGTGCCAGCAGCTTGGACAGGGATAGCTCCTACGAGCAGTACTTC. Its protein is CASSLDRDSSYEQYF.

This clonotype was counted at least ten times. The CDR3 protein is CASSQERLGYTF. CDR3 nucleotide sequence: TGTGCCAGCAGCCAAGAACGGCTAGGCTACACCTTC. The chain recombines TRBV4-2 with TRBJ1-2; D unclear. Germline CDR1 reads LGHNA; CDR2 reads YNFKEQ. The CDR3 covers 12 residues. Trimming took off 0 bases at V and 8 bases at J, with 7 bases between the two ends.

This clonotype has just a few counts. CDR3 loop: CASSFLDRGRTGELFF. CDR3 DNA sequence: TGTGCCAGCAGTTTCCTCGACAGGGGGCGAACCGGGGAGCTGTTTTTT. This sequence joins TRBV12-3 or TRBV12-4 and TRBJ2-2; 10 bases map to TRBD1. V lost 3 bases, J lost 5 bases, and 6 bases stayed unmatched. The CDR3 covers 16 residues.

The rearrangement links TRBV30 to TRBJ2-3; 13 nucleotides line up with TRBD2. Germline V gene lookup returns CDR1 GTSNPN and CDR2 SVGIG (reference sequence). V lost 2 bases and J lost 2; bases outside the gene matches: 4. The CDR3 has 16 residues. DNA for the CDR3: TGTGCCTGGAGTACGGGGACTAGCGGGAACACAGATACGCAGTATTTT. This gives the protein CAWSTGTSGNTDTQYF.

This clonotype has only a few counts. The rearrangement uses TRBV7-2 and TRBJ2-3; D not certain. Germline V gene lookup returns CDR1 SGHTA and CDR2 FQGNSA. V lost 5 bases, J lost 5 bases, and 8 bases lay in between. This CDR3 has 12 amino acids. In nucleotides, the CDR3 is TGTGCCAGCAGCACAATGGGAGATACGCAGTATTTT. Amino acid sequence: CASSTMGDTQYF.

This clonotype was recorded a few times. The chain recombines TRBV3-1 with TRBJ2-5; possible D gene TRBD1, 6 bases. Germline CDR1 is LGHDT and CDR2 is YNNKEL (reference sequence). There are 13 residues in the CDR3. Trimming stripped 2 bases from V and 3 bases from J, with 7 bases between. CDR3 DNA sequence: TGTGCCAGCAGCCAACACAGGGAAGAGACCCAGTACTTC. Amino acid sequence: CASSQHREETQYF.

A few counts support this clonotype. As DNA, the CDR3 is TGTGCCAGCCGGGAGCACACAGATACGCAGTATTTT. Protein product: CASREHTDTQYF. The chain uses TRBV28 and TRBJ2-3; weak D call: TRBD2 (6 bases). The CDR3 length is 12 residues. Trimming took off 8 bases at V and 2 bases at J, with 8 bases between the two ends. In germline, CDR1 is MDHEN, CDR2 SYDVKM.

The J gene is TRBJ1-1, the V gene TRBV4-3, with D unresolved. The CDR3 consists of 14 residues. Germline loops: CDR1 LGHNA, CDR2 YSLEER. Trimming left V 0 bases short and J 5 bases short, with 10 bases between. CDR3 sequence (DNA): TGCGCCAGCAGCCAAGAAGGAGGGAAGACTGAAGCTTTCTTT. Its protein product is CASSQEGGKTEAFF.

The J gene is TRBJ2-1, the V gene TRBV12-5; 15 bases are shared with TRBD2. The length of the CDR3 is 17 residues. Germline V gene sequence: CDR1 LGHNT, CDR2 FRNRAP. V shed 5 bases, J shed 4 bases, and the junction held 6 bases outside the gene matches. The CDR3 DNA sequence: TGTGCTAGTGGTCTCCGGACTAGCGGGGGGGATTACAATGAGCAGTTCTTC. Translating gives CASGLRTSGGDYNEQFF.

The V call is TRBV5-1, the J call TRBJ2-3, with 10 bases that match TRBD1. The CDR3 length is 15 residues. The trim removed 6 bases at V and 4 bases at J, leaving 8 bases unmatched. Germline V gene lookup returns CDR1 SGHRS and CDR2 YFSETQ. CDR3 in DNA: TGCGCCAGCAAACGTGCTGGGACAGGGGCAGATACGCAGTATTTT. This gives the protein CASKRAGTGADTQYF.

The chain combines TRBV30 with TRBJ1-6; TRBD1 agrees at 10 bases. The CDR3 covers 14 residues. V was pared by 6 bases and J by 7 bases, with 6 bases of the junction left unmatched. Germline V lookup: CDR1 GTSNPN, CDR2 SVGIG (reference sequence). The CDR3 loop is CACRTGGANSPLHF. The CDR3 bases are TGTGCCTGTAGGACAGGGGGTGCGAATTCACCCCTCCACTTT.

This clonotype was counted between two and nine times. The chain recombines TRBV5-6 with TRBJ2-7; TRBD1 is a possible D gene (6 bases). The ends were cut back, 4 bases at V and 4 bases at J, with 15 bases in the middle. Germline V gives CDR1 SGHDT, CDR2 YYEEEE. The CDR3 contains 14 residues. In nucleotides, the CDR3 is TGTGCCAGCAGCCCCAGGAACAGGGAGTACGAGCAGTACTTC. Its protein product is CASSPRNREYEQYF.

This chain uses TRBV10-3 with TRBJ2-3; 8 nucleotides match TRBD1. Unmatched junction bases numbered 5, after V lost 5 bases and J lost 1 base. Germline assignment: CDR1 ENHRY and CDR2 SYGVKD. This CDR3 has 15 residues. The CDR3 bases are TGTGCCATCAGTAACAGGGGGGCCGGCACAGATACGCAGTATTTT. Its protein is CAISNRGAGTDTQYF.

This rearrangement joins TRBV5-6 to TRBJ1-2; 8 bases fit TRBD1. The V gene's germline CDR1 is SGHDT and CDR2 YYEEEE. The CDR3 is 16 amino acids. V was pared by 3 bases and J by 7 bases, with 14 bases of the junction left unmatched. Here the CDR3 DNA reads TGTGCCAGCAGCTCAATTGGGCGGCAGGGGGCGAGTGGCTACACCTTC. Translation gives CASSSIGRQGASGYTF.

This chain uses TRBV27 with TRBJ1-4; D gene ambiguous. Germline CDR1 and CDR2: MNHEY and SMNVEV (reference sequence). This CDR3 is built from 12 residues. The germline V and J ends were trimmed by 10 bases and 4 bases, with 10 bases remaining between them. The CDR3 coding sequence is TGTGCCACTGCAACCGATAATGAAAAACTGTTTTTT. Translation: CATATDNEKLFF.

Points on this clonotype: Compared with germline, one end of the junction differs, possibly owing to a read error. This rearrangement joins TRBV7-2 to TRBJ1-2; TRBD1 might be the D (5 bases). Germline CDR1 is SGHTA and CDR2 is FQGNSA. The CDR3 covers 14 residues. The CDR3 here is CVSSFGRANYGYTF. CDR3 bases: TGTGTCAGCAGCTTTGGCAGGGCCAACTATGGCTACACCTTC.